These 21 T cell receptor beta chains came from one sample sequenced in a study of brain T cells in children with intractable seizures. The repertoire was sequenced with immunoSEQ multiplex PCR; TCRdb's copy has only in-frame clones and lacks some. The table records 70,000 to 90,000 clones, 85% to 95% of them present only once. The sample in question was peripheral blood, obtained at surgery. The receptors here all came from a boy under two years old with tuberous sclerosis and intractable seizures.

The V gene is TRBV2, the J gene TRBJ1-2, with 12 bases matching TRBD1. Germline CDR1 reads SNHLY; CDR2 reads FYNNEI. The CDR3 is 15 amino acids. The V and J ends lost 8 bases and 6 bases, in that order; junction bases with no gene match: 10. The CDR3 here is CASPRTGQGADGYTF. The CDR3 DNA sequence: TGTGCCAGCCCTAGAACGGGACAGGGGGCGGATGGCTACACCTTC.

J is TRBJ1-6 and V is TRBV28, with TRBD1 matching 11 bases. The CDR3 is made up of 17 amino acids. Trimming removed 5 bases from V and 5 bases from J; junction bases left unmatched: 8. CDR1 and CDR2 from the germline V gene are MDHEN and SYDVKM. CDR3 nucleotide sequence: TGTGCCAGCAGTACCCTTAGGACAGGGGGCGATAATTCACCCCTCCACTTT. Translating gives CASSTLRTGGDNSPLHF.

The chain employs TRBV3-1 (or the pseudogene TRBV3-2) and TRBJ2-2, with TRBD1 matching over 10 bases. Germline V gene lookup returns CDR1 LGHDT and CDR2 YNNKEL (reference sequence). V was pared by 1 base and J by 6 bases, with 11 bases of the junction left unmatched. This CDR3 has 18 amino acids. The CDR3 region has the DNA TGTGCCAGCAGCCAAGTCCCTCTCCGGGACAGGGGAGCCGGGGAGCTGTTTTTT. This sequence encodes CASSQVPLRDRGAGELFF.

CDR3 loop: CASSLVGDHEQYF. CDR3 sequence (DNA): TGTGCCAGCAGCTTGGTAGGGGACCACGAGCAGTACTTC. The chain is built from TRBV5-6 and TRBJ2-7; D may be TRBD1 or TRBD2 (5 bases each). V gave up 0 bases and J gave up 5 bases, with 9 bases separating them. Germline CDR1 reads SGHDT; CDR2 reads YYEEEE. There are 13 residues in the CDR3.

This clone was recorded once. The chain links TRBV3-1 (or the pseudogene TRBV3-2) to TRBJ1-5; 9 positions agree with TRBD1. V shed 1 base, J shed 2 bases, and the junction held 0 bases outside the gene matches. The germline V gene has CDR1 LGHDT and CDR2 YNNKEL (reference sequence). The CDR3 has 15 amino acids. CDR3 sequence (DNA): TGTGCCAGCAGCCAAGGGGACAGGGGCAATCAGCCCCAGCATTTT. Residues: CASSQGDRGNQPQHF.

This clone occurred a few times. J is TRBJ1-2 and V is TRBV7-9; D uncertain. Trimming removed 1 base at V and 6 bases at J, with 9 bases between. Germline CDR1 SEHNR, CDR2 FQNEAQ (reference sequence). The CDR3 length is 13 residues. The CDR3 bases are TGTGCCAGCAGCTTAGGAGGTCAAAATGGCTACACCTTC. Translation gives CASSLGGQNGYTF.

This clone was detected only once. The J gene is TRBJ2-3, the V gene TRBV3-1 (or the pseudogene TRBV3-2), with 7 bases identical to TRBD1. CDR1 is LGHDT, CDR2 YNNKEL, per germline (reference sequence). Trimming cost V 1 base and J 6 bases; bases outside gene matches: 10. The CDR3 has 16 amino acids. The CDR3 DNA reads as TGTGCCAGCAGCCAAGGCAAGGCGCCCAGGGGGGATACGCAGTATTTT. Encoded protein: CASSQGKAPRGDTQYF.

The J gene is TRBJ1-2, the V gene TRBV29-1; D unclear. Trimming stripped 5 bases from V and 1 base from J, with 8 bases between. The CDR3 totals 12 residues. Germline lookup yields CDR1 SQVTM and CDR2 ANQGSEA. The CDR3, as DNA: TGCAGCGTTCAGGCAGATAACTATGGCTACACCTTC. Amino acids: CSVQADNYGYTF.

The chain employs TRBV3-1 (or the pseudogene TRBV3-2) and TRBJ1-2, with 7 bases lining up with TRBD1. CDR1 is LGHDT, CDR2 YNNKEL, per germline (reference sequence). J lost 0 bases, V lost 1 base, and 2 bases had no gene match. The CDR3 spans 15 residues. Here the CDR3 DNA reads TGTGCCAGCAGCCAAGTGGGACAGACTAACTATGGCTACACCTTC. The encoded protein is CASSQVGQTNYGYTF.

The CDR3 bases are TGTGCCAGCAGCTTAAGGGCTAGCGTAAGCACCGGGGAGCTGTTTTTT. It translates to CASSLRASVSTGELFF. This sequence joins TRBV7-3 and TRBJ2-2, with D possibly matching TRBD2 (6 bases). CDR1 is SGHTA and CDR2 is FQGTGA in the germline V gene. The CDR3 extends over 16 amino acids. Trimming pared 1 base from V and 4 bases from J, leaving 13 bases between.

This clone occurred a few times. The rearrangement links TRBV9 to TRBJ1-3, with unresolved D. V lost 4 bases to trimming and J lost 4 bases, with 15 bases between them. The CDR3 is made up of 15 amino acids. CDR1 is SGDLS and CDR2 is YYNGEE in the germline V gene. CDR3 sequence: CASSLIGELGNTIYF. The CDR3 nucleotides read TGTGCCAGCAGCCTTATCGGGGAGTTGGGAAACACCATATATTTT.

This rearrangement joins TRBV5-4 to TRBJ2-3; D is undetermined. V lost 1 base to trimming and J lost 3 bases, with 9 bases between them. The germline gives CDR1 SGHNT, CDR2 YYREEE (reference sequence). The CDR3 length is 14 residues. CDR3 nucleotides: TGTGCCAGCAGCTTGTGGCAGACGACAGATACGCAGTATTTT. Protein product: CASSLWQTTDTQYF.

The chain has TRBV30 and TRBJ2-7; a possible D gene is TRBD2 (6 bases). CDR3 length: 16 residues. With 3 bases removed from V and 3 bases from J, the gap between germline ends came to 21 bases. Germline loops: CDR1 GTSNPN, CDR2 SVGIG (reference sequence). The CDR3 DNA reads TGTGCCTGGAGCGGAGGGTCGAGGATAGCGAACTACGAGCAGTACTTC. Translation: CAWSGGSRIANYEQYF.

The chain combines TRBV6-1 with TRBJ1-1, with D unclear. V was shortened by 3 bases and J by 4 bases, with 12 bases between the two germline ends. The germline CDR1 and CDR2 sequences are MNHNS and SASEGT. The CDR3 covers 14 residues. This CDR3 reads CASSEWIGGTEAFF. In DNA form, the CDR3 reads TGTGCCAGCAGTGAGTGGATAGGCGGCACTGAAGCTTTCTTT.

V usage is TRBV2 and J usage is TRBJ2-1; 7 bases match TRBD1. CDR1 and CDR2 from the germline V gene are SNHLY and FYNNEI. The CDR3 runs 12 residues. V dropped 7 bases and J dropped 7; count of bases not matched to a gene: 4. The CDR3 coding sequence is TGTGCCAGCATTAGGGGGCCTAATGAGCAGTTCTTC. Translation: CASIRGPNEQFF. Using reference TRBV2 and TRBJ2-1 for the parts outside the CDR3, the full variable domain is EPEVTQTPSHQVTQMGQEVILRCVPISNHLYFYWYRQILGQKVEFLVSFYNNEISEKSEIFDDQFSVERPDGSNFTLKIRSTKLEDSAMYFCASIRGPNEQFFGPGTRLTVL.

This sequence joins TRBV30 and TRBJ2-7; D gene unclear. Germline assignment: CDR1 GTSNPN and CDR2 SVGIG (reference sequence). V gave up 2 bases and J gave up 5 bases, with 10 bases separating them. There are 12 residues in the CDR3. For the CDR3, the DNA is TGTGCCTGGAGTTCAGTCCGCGACGAGCAGTACTTC. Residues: CAWSSVRDEQYF.

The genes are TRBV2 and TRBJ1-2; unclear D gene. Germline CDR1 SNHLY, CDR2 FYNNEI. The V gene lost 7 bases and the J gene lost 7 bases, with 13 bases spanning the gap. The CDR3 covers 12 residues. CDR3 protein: CASNLEMGGYTF. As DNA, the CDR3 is TGTGCCAGCAACCTCGAGATGGGTGGCTACACCTTC. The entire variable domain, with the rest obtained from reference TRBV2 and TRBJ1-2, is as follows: EPEVTQTPSHQVTQMGQEVILRCVPISNHLYFYWYRQILGQKVEFLVSFYNNEISEKSEIFDDQFSVERPDGSNFTLKIRSTKLEDSAMYFCASNLEMGGYTFGSGTRLTVV.

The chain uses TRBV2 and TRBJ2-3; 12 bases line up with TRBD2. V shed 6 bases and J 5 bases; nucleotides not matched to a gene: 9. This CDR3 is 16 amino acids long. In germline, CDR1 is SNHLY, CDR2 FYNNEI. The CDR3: CASRQTSGRPEDTQYF. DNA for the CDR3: TGTGCCAGCAGGCAGACTAGCGGGAGACCTGAAGATACGCAGTATTTT.

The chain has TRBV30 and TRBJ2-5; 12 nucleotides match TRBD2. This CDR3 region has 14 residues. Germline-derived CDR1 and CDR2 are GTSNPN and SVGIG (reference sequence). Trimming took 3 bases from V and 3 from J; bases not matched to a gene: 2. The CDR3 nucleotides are TGTGCCTGGAGCTGGACTAGCGGGGAAGAGACCCAGTACTTC. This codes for CAWSWTSGEETQYF.

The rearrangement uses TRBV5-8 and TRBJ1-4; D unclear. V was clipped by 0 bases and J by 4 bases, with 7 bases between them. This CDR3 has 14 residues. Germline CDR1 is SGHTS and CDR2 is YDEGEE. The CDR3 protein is CASSLVGFNEKLFF. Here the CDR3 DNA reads TGTGCCAGCAGCTTGGTCGGGTTTAATGAAAAACTGTTTTTT.

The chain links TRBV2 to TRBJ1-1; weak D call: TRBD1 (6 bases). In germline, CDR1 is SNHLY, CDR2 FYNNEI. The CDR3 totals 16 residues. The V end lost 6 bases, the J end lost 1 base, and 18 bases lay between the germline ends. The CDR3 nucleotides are TGTGCCAGCAGCGAAAGGGGGTGGACAGCGAACACTGAAGCTTTCTTT. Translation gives CASSERGWTANTEAFF.